These 15 T cell receptor beta chains were all obtained from the same sample, sequenced in a study of beta chain features in type 1 diabetes. Every isolated RNA sample was fully reverse transcribed, so sequencing captured expressed TCRB transcripts. Repertoires were generated with immunoSEQ multiplex PCR, while TCRdb's copy carries only in-frame clones and drops some. The repertoire holds roughly 500,000 clones, 25% to 35% seen once, with 0.05% to 0.065% in the top ten. The sequencing sample was made of naive CD4+ T cells from blood. These receptors all stem from a young man in good health.

For this clone: The same CDR3 can be traced to other DNA sequences in this sample. The chain is built from TRBV30 and TRBJ1-5, with 9 nucleotides matching TRBD1. The CDR3 spans 13 residues. CDR1 is GTSNPN and CDR2 is SVGIG in the germline V gene (reference sequence). V shed 2 bases and J 5 bases; nucleotides not matched to a gene: 1. In nucleotides, the CDR3 is TGTGCCTGGAGTCGACAGGGGGATCAGCCCCAGCATTTT. Amino acid sequence: CAWSRQGDQPQHF.

J is TRBJ2-7 and V is TRBV29-1; maybe TRBD2 (6 bases). The CDR3 is 13 residues long. Germline-derived CDR1 and CDR2 are SQVTM and ANQGSEA. V was trimmed by 6 bases and J by 2 bases, leaving 14 bases between them. The CDR3 coding sequence is TGCAGCGTCGGAGGGCCACCTACCTACGAGCAGTACTTC. Residues: CSVGGPPTYEQYF.

This clone was counted a few times. The rearrangement uses TRBV30 and TRBJ1-3; 8 bases fit TRBD1. Germline CDR1 is GTSNPN and CDR2 is SVGIG (reference sequence). The CDR3 runs 13 residues. J was trimmed by 0 bases and V by 5 bases; bases with no gene match: 0. The CDR3 nucleotides read TGTGCCTGGCAGGGGGCCTCTGGAAACACCATATATTTT. Residues: CAWQGASGNTIYF.

This clone was detected only a few times. The V and J genes are TRBV7-2 and TRBJ1-2, with TRBD1 matching 9 bases. This CDR3 has 15 amino acids. Germline loops: CDR1 SGHTA, CDR2 FQGNSA. V trimming: 4 bases; J trimming: 2 bases; junction bases outside the gene matches: 5. The DNA of the CDR3 is TGTGCCAGCAGCTCGGGACAGGGCAGCAACTATGGCTACACCTTC. Protein: CASSSGQGSNYGYTF.

This clone was observed a handful of times. V and J are TRBV25-1 and TRBJ2-7; 9 nucleotides agree with TRBD1. J was trimmed by 0 bases and V by 6 bases; bases with no gene match: 3. Germline V lookup: CDR1 MGHDK, CDR2 SYGVNS. The CDR3 has 14 residues. The CDR3, as DNA: TGTGCCAGCAGAAGGACAGGGGCCTCCTACGAGCAGTACTTC. As protein: CASRRTGASYEQYF.

This chain links TRBV30 with TRBJ1-2; no clear D gene. The CDR3 has 14 residues. The V gene's germline CDR1 is GTSNPN and CDR2 SVGIG (reference sequence). V was pared by 5 bases and J by 3 bases, with 16 bases between. The CDR3 spells CAWGNGRAHYGYTF. CDR3 DNA sequence: TGTGCCTGGGGGAACGGACGAGCCCACTATGGCTACACCTTC.

This clone showed up just a few times. J is TRBJ2-2 and V is TRBV6-1; 7 bases are shared with TRBD2. The CDR3 contains 15 residues. Germline V gene data show CDR1 as MNHNS and CDR2 as SASEGT. J lost 3 bases, V lost 6 bases, and 7 bases had no gene match. The CDR3 bases are TGTGCCAGCAGCCCACTAGCGAGCTACACCGGGGAGCTGTTTTTT. Residues: CASSPLASYTGELFF.

To note about this clone: In the same sample, other DNA sequences code for this CDR3. The chain has TRBV5-1 and TRBJ2-5; D unresolved. This CDR3 spans 11 amino acids. Trimming took off 1 base at V and 5 bases at J, with 3 bases between the two ends. Germline CDR1 SGHRS, CDR2 YFSETQ. As DNA, the CDR3 is TGCGCCAGCAGCTTGTACGAGACCCAGTACTTC. Translating gives CASSLYETQYF.

The J gene is TRBJ2-1, the V gene TRBV30; 11 nucleotides align to TRBD2. CDR3 length equals 13 residues. After removal of 7 bases from V and 9 bases from J, the junction contained 8 bases not matched to a gene. Germline CDR1 reads GTSNPN; CDR2 reads SVGIG (reference sequence). The CDR3 coding sequence is TGTGCCTCCACTCGACTAGCGGGATTTGAGCAGTTCTTC. Protein sequence: CASTRLAGFEQFF.

The V and J genes are TRBV29-1 and TRBJ1-2, with unresolved D. The V and J ends lost 4 bases and 1 base respectively, with 7 bases between them. The CDR3 sequence is 12 residues long. Per germline, CDR1 SQVTM and CDR2 ANQGSEA. In nucleotides, the CDR3 is TGCAGCGTTGCCTCGGGTAACTATGGCTACACCTTC. Protein: CSVASGNYGYTF.

The rearrangement uses TRBV2 and TRBJ2-5; D remains ambiguous. Germline V gene lookup returns CDR1 SNHLY and CDR2 FYNNEI. The CDR3 extends over 12 amino acids. The ends were cut back, 3 bases at V and 5 bases at J, with 7 bases in the middle. The chain's CDR3 is CASSESRETQYF. The CDR3 nucleotides are TGTGCCAGCAGTGAGTCCCGTGAGACCCAGTACTTC. The full variable domain, in which reference TRBV2 and TRBJ2-5 provide the parts outside the CDR3, is EPEVTQTPSHQVTQMGQEVILRCVPISNHLYFYWYRQILGQKVEFLVSFYNNEISEKSEIFDDQFSVERPDGSNFTLKIRSTKLEDSAMYFCASSESRETQYFGPGTRLLVL.

Only a few counts were recorded for this clone. The J gene is TRBJ2-1, the V gene TRBV18, with D maybe TRBD2 (5 bases). The germline V gene has CDR1 KGHSH and CDR2 LQKENI. V was pared by 6 bases and J by 4 bases, with 16 bases between. There are 15 residues in the CDR3. CDR3 DNA: TGTGCCAGCTCCGCGGGTGACAACTGGTACAATGAGCAGTTCTTC. This codes for CASSAGDNWYNEQFF.

The chain links TRBV29-1 to TRBJ2-5; tentatively, D is TRBD2 (6 bases). The CDR3 is made up of 11 amino acids. CDR1 and CDR2 from the germline V gene are SQVTM and ANQGSEA. CDR3 DNA sequence: TGCCATCTGTGCGCGGGGGAGACCCAGTACTTC. This translates into CHLCAGETQYF.

The V call is TRBV28, the J call TRBJ2-1; TRBD1 agrees at 10 bases. After removal of 5 bases from V and 4 bases from J, the junction contained 5 bases not matched to a gene. CDR1 MDHEN and CDR2 SYDVKM come from the germline V gene. The CDR3 extends over 15 amino acids. CDR3: CASSLLDRGYNEQFF. CDR3 coding DNA: TGTGCCAGCAGTCTCCTGGACAGGGGGTACAATGAGCAGTTCTTC.

The sample holds a few counts of this clone. This chain uses TRBV7-2 with TRBJ2-7, with 11 bases lining up with TRBD2. Losses at the gene ends were 5 bases for V and 0 bases for J; bases not matched to a gene: 9. The CDR3 is 17 residues long. Germline-derived CDR1 and CDR2 are SGHTA and FQGNSA. CDR3 bases: TGTGCCAGCAGCGTGAGTGCTAGCGGGAGGAACTCCTACGAGCAGTACTTC. This gives the protein CASSVSASGRNSYEQYF.